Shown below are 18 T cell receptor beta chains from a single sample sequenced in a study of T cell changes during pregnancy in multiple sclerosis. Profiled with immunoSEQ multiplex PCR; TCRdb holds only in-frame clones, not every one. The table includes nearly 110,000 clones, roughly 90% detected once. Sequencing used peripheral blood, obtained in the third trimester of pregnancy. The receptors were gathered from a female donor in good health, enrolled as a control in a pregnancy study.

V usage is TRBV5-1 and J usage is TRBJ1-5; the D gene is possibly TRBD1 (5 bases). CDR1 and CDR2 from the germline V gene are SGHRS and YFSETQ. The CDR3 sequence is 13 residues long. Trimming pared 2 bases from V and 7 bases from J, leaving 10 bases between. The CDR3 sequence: CASSFGGGQPQHF. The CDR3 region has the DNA TGCGCCAGCAGCTTCGGGGGGGGACAGCCCCAGCATTTT.

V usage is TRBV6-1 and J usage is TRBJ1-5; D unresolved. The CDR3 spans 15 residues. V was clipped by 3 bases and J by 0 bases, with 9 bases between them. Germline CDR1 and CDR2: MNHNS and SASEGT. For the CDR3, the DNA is TGTGCCAGCAGTGACAGTTTCTCTAGCAATCAGCCCCAGCATTTT. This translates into CASSDSFSSNQPQHF.

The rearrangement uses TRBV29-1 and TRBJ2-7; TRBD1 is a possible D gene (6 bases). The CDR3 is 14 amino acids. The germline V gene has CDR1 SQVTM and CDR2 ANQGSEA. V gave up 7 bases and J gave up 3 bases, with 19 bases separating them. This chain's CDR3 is CSALQGSEIYEQYF. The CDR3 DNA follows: TGCAGCGCTCTACAGGGATCTGAGATCTACGAGCAGTACTTC.

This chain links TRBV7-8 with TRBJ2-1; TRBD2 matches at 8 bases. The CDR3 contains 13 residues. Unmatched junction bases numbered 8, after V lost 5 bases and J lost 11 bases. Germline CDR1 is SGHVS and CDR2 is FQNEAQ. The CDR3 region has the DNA TGTGCCAGCAGCCCCGGGGGCGGGGGGCAGCAGTTCTTC. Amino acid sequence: CASSPGGGGQQFF.

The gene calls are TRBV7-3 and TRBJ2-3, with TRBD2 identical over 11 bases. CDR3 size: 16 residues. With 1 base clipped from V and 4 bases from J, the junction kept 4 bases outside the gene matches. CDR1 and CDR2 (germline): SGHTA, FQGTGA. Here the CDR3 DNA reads TGTGCCAGCAGCTTAAGGGCTAGCGGGAGGTCAGATACGCAGTATTTT. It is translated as CASSLRASGRSDTQYF.

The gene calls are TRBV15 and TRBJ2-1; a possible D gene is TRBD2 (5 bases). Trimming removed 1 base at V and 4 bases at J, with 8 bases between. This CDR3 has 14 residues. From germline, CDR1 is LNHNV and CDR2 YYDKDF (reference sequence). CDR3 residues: CATSRAGGYNEQFF. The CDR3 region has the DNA TGTGCCACCAGCAGAGCGGGCGGGTACAATGAGCAGTTCTTC. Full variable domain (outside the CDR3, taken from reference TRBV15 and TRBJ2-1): DAMVIQNPRYQVTQFGKPVTLSCSQTLNHNVMYWYQQKSSQAPKLLFHYYDKDFNNEADTPDNFQSRRPNTSFCFLDIRSPGLGDTAMYLCATSRAGGYNEQFFGPGTRLTVL.

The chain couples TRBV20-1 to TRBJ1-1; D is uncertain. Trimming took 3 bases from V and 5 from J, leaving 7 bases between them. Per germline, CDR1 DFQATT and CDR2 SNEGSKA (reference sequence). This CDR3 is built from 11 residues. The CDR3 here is CSARVLTEAFF. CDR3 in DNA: TGCAGTGCTAGGGTGCTAACTGAAGCTTTCTTT.

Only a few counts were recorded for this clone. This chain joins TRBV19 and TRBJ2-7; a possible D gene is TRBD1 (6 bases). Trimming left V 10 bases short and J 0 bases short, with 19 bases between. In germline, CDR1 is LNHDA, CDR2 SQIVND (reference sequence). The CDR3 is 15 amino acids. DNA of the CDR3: TGTGCCACTCCCAAGAGACTCAGGGGCTCCTACGAGCAGTACTTC. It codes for CATPKRLRGSYEQYF.

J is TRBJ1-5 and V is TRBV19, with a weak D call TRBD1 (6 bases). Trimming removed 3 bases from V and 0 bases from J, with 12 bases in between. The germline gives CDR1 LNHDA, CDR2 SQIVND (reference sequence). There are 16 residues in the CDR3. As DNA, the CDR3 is TGTGCCAGTAGTATGGTGTGGGGGCCTAGCAATCAGCCCCAGCATTTT. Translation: CASSMVWGPSNQPQHF.

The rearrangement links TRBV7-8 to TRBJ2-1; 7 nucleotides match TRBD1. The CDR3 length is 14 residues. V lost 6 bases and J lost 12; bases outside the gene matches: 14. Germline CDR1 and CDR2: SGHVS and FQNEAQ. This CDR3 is CASSRTRGTEGQFF. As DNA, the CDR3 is TGTGCCAGCAGTCGGACGAGAGGGACAGAAGGGCAGTTCTTC. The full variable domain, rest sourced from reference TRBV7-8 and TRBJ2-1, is GAGVSQSPRYKVAKRGQDVALRCDPISGHVSLFWYQQALGQGPEFLTYFQNEAQLDKSGLPSDRFFAERPEGSVSTLKIQRTQQEDSAVYLCASSRTRGTEGQFFGPGTRLTVL.

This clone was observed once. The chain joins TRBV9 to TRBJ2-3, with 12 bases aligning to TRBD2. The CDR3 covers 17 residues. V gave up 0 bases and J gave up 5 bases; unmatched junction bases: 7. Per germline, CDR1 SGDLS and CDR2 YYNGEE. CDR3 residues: CASSVGPSGGAIDTQYF. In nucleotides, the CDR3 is TGTGCCAGCAGCGTAGGTCCTAGCGGGGGGGCCATAGATACGCAGTATTTT. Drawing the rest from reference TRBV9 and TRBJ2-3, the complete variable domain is DSGVTQTPKHLITATGQRVTLRCSPRSGDLSVYWYQQSLDQGLQFLIQYYNGEERAKGNILERFSAQQFPDLHSELNLSSLELGDSALYFCASSVGPSGGAIDTQYFGPGTRLTVL.

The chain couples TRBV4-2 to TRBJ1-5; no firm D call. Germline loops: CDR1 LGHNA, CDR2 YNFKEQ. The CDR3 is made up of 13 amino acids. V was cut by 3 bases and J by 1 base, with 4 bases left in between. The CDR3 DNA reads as TGTGCCAGCAGCCAGCAGAGCAATCAGCCCCAGCATTTT. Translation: CASSQQSNQPQHF.

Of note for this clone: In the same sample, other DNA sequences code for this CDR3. CDR3 coding DNA: TGTGCCAGCAGCTGGGGACAGGGAACTGAAGCTTTCTTT. Translated: CASSWGQGTEAFF. The chain uses TRBV7-9 and TRBJ1-1, with 9 positions matching TRBD1. Germline V CDR1 and CDR2: SEHNR, FQNEAQ (reference sequence). This CDR3 has 13 residues. V lost 4 bases to trimming and J lost 5 bases; unmatched junction nucleotides: 2.

CDR3 bases: TGTGCCAGCAGCGTAGGAGTAGCGGGGGGCCAAGAGACCCAGTACTTC. This encodes CASSVGVAGGQETQYF. The J gene is TRBJ2-5, the V gene TRBV9, with 10 bases identical to TRBD2. Germline CDR1 is SGDLS and CDR2 is YYNGEE. CDR3 length: 16 amino acids. Germline trimming cut 0 bases from V and 1 base from J; bases unmatched to any gene: 3. Supplemented by reference TRBV9 and TRBJ2-5, the full variable domain reads DSGVTQTPKHLITATGQRVTLRCSPRSGDLSVYWYQQSLDQGLQFLIQYYNGEERAKGNILERFSAQQFPDLHSELNLSSLELGDSALYFCASSVGVAGGQETQYFGPGTRLLVL.

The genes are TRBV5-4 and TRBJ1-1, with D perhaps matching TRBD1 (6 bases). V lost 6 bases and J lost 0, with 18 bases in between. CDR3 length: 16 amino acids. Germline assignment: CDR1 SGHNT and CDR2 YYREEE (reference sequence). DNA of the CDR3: TGTGCCAGCAACAAGGGAGAGGGACATTTGAACACTGAAGCTTTCTTT. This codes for CASNKGEGHLNTEAFF.

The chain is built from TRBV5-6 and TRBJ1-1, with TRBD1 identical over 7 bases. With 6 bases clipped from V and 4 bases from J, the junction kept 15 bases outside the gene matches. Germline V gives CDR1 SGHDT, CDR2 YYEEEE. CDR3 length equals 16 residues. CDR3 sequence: CASTNGRGMASTEAFF. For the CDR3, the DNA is TGTGCCAGCACCAATGGCAGGGGGATGGCAAGCACTGAAGCTTTCTTT.

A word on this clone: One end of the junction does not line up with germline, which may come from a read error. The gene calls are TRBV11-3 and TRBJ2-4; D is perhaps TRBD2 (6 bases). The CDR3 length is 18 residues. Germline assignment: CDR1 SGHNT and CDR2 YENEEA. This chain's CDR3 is CASSTRLVEGRAKNIQCF. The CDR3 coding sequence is TGTGCCAGCAGCACCAGGTTGGTGGAGGGTAGAGCCAAAAACATTCAGTGCTTC.

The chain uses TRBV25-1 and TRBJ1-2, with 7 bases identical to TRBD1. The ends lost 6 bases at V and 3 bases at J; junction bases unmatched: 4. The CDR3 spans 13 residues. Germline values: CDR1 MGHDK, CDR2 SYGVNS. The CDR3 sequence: CASSLDRDYGYTF. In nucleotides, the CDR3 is TGTGCCAGCAGCCTAGACAGGGACTATGGCTACACCTTC.